The rows below give T cell receptor beta chains drawn from one sample of a study of T cells expressing NK-cell markers. TCRdb reanalyzed the 5' RACE reads, giving one entry per CDR3 protein sequence and no DNA. The sample's table shows roughly 160,000 distinct CDR3 sequences. Material: blood T cells: a sorted CD56 or NKG2C T cell subset, CD4+ or CD8+ T cells, or bulk PBMC T cells (not recorded which). The receptors here all came from a woman aged 18-69 years in good health. The CDR3 runs from the conserved cysteine through the conserved F or W.

J,V,CDR3
TRBJ2-1,TRBV20-1,CSAPSSYNEQFF
TRBJ2-6,TRBV27,CASTPWGSGANVLTF
TRBJ2-3,TRBV2,CATSGRQQPTDTQYF
TRBJ1-4,TRBV12-3/TRBV12-4,CASSLSDREGEKLFF
TRBJ1-5,TRBV28,CASSRTGGWAQHF
TRBJ2-3,TRBV7-9,CASSLAAADTQYF
TRBJ1-6,TRBV20-1,CSALGHWNSPLHF
TRBJ1-2,TRBV12-3/TRBV12-4,CASSQQGHYGYTF
TRBJ1-5,TRBV3-1,CASSQDYNQPQHF
TRBJ1-6,TRBV6-2/TRBV6-3,CASSPRSVSLHF
TRBJ2-1,TRBV24-1,CATSDPGGTSYNEQFF
TRBJ2-7,TRBV18,CASSPSEGAKQYF
TRBJ2-1,TRBV24-1,CATSDATGTSSYNEQFF